A single sample is the source of the 29 T cell receptor beta chains below, sequenced in a study of T cell changes during pregnancy in multiple sclerosis. This table comes from immunoSEQ multiplex PCR, and its TCRdb copy is limited to in-frame clones, with some not included. Found here are 55,000 to 85,000 clones, roughly 92% of them singletons; the top ten hold roughly 2%. The sequencing here drew on peripheral blood, taken in the second trimester of pregnancy. The receptors derive from a female donor with multiple sclerosis, enrolled in a pregnancy study.

The chain couples TRBV7-8 to TRBJ1-1, with TRBD1 as a possible D gene (6 bases). The CDR3 sequence is 14 residues long. CDR1 SGHVS and CDR2 FQNEAQ come from the germline V gene. V was shortened by 5 bases and J by 0 bases, with 10 bases between the two germline ends. The CDR3 DNA reads TGTGCCAGCAGCCCCCGGACAGTGAACACTGAAGCTTTCTTT. Translating it yields CASSPRTVNTEAFF.

This chain joins TRBV9 and TRBJ2-7, with 7 positions matching TRBD2. CDR1 is SGDLS and CDR2 is YYNGEE in the germline V gene. After removal of 6 bases from V and 7 bases from J, the junction contained 13 bases not matched to a gene. The CDR3 runs 14 residues. In nucleotides, the CDR3 is TGTGCCAGCACCTTTGGGGTAGCGGGCACGGAGCAGTACTTC. Translation: CASTFGVAGTEQYF.

The chain joins TRBV7-2 to TRBJ2-3; maybe TRBD1 (5 bases). The CDR3 is 15 residues long. Germline CDR1 is SGHTA and CDR2 is FQGNSA. Trimming cost V 1 base and J 3 bases, with 11 bases left between them. The DNA for the CDR3 is TGTGCCAGCAGCTTAGTGCCAGGGCGGACAGATACGCAGTATTTT. Amino acid sequence: CASSLVPGRTDTQYF.

The chain links TRBV11-3 to TRBJ2-1, with 11 positions matching TRBD2. In germline, CDR1 is SGHNT, CDR2 YENEEA. The junction had 3 bases not matched to a gene; V was cut back by 1 base and J by 4 bases. The CDR3 runs 16 residues. Written as DNA, the CDR3 is TGTGCCAGCAGCTTAGCCCTAGCGGGGGGATACAATGAGCAGTTCTTC. It codes for CASSLALAGGYNEQFF.

The gene calls are TRBV5-5 and TRBJ1-2; 9 bases map to TRBD1. The germline V gene encodes CDR1 SGHKS and CDR2 YYEKEE (reference sequence). This CDR3 comprises 13 residues. Germline trimming cut 5 bases from V and 6 bases from J; bases unmatched to any gene: 5. Written as DNA, the CDR3 is TGTGCCAGCAGGGAGGGACAGGGAAATGGCTACACCTTC. It encodes CASREGQGNGYTF.

This clone was seen only once. This chain links TRBV28 with TRBJ2-7, with 7 bases that match TRBD2. The V and J ends lost 4 bases and 5 bases, in that order; junction bases with no gene match: 11. This CDR3 is built from 15 residues. Germline lookup yields CDR1 MDHEN and CDR2 SYDVKM. As DNA, the CDR3 is TGTGCCAGCAGTTCGCCGGGACTATTCAACCACGAGCAGTACTTC. Its translation is CASSSPGLFNHEQYF.

This chain uses TRBV2 with TRBJ2-3; TRBD2 agrees at 14 bases. V lost 5 bases to trimming and J lost 5 bases; unmatched junction nucleotides: 3. The CDR3 loop spans 15 amino acids. Germline V CDR1 and CDR2: SNHLY, FYNNEI. For the CDR3, the DNA is TGTGCCAGCAGTCTGGGACTAGCGGGAGTAGATACGCAGTATTTT. It specifies CASSLGLAGVDTQYF.

The gene calls are TRBV30 and TRBJ2-3, with TRBD1 as a possible D gene (5 bases). CDR3 length: 12 amino acids. The germline V gene has CDR1 GTSNPN and CDR2 SVGIG (reference sequence). The V gene lost 2 bases and the J gene lost 9 bases, with 12 bases spanning the gap. The CDR3 DNA reads TGTGCCTGGAGTATGGGCGGACAAACGCAGTATTTT. It is translated as CAWSMGGQTQYF.

V gene TRBV9 combines with J gene TRBJ1-1; D gene ambiguous. V was shortened by 0 bases and J by 7 bases, with 16 bases between the two germline ends. This CDR3 comprises 15 residues. CDR1 and CDR2 (germline): SGDLS, YYNGEE. The CDR3 is CASSVDSTARGEAFF. The CDR3 DNA follows: TGTGCCAGCAGCGTAGATAGTACCGCCCGGGGTGAAGCTTTCTTT.

This clone came up once. The CDR3 DNA reads TGTGCCAGCAGCCATTCGAGGGGGCCGCCAGGAAACACCATATATTTT. Protein: CASSHSRGPPGNTIYF. The chain uses TRBV5-5 and TRBJ1-3; 7 nucleotides agree with TRBD1. CDR1 is SGHKS and CDR2 is YYEKEE in the germline V gene (reference sequence). J lost 4 bases, V lost 4 bases, and 11 bases had no gene match. There are 16 residues in the CDR3. The full variable domain, with the rest looked up from reference TRBV5-5 and TRBJ1-3, is DAGVTQSPTHLIKTRGQQVTLRCSPISGHKSVSWYQQVLGQGPQFIFQYYEKEERGRGNFPDRFSARQFPNYSSELNVNALLLGDSALYLCASSHSRGPPGNTIYFGEGSWLTVV.

This clone has a handful of counts. The chain recombines TRBV15 with TRBJ1-2; D perhaps matches TRBD1 (5 bases). V was cut by 0 bases and J by 2 bases, with 10 bases left in between. The CDR3 is 15 residues long. The germline CDR1 and CDR2 sequences are LNHNV and YYDKDF (reference sequence). In DNA, the CDR3 is TGTGCCACCAGCAGAGATCAGGGCAGCAACTATGGCTACACCTTC. Amino acid sequence: CATSRDQGSNYGYTF.

This rearrangement joins TRBV2 to TRBJ2-6; 8 bases fit TRBD2. The junction had 6 bases not matched to a gene; V was cut back by 10 bases and J by 1 base. CDR3 length equals 15 residues. In germline, CDR1 is SNHLY, CDR2 FYNNEI. The CDR3 DNA reads as TGTGCCACCCCGGGAGGGAGGTCTGGGGCCAACGTCCTGACTTTC. Its translation is CATPGGRSGANVLTF. The entire variable domain, with the rest obtained from reference TRBV2 and TRBJ2-6, is as follows: EPEVTQTPSHQVTQMGQEVILRCVPISNHLYFYWYRQILGQKVEFLVSFYNNEISEKSEIFDDQFSVERPDGSNFTLKIRSTKLEDSAMYFCATPGGRSGANVLTFGAGSRLTVL.

The J gene is TRBJ2-3, the V gene TRBV10-3, with 14 nucleotides matching TRBD2. The junction had 7 bases not matched to a gene; V was cut back by 4 bases and J by 7 bases. The CDR3 spans 16 residues. The germline CDR1 and CDR2 sequences are ENHRY and SYGVKD. The DNA for the CDR3 is TGTGCCATCAGTGCCTCGACTAGCGGGGGGGCCAATACGCAGTATTTT. Protein sequence: CAISASTSGGANTQYF.

This clone was counted a few times. This sequence joins TRBV7-9 and TRBJ1-6, with D hard to call. V shed 2 bases and J shed 7 bases, with 6 bases lying between them. Germline V gene data show CDR1 as SEHNR and CDR2 as FQNEAQ (reference sequence). This CDR3 contains 13 residues. In nucleotides, the CDR3 is TGTGCCAGCAGCTTATCCGGGAATTCACCCCTCCACTTT. Translation: CASSLSGNSPLHF.

V gene TRBV6-1 combines with J gene TRBJ2-1, with 12 nucleotides matching TRBD2. The CDR3 totals 14 residues. V lost 4 bases to trimming and J lost 8 bases; unmatched junction nucleotides: 3. CDR1 is MNHNS, CDR2 SASEGT, per germline. The CDR3 reads CASSASGRGYEQFF. The CDR3 bases are TGTGCCAGCAGTGCTAGCGGGAGGGGTTATGAGCAGTTCTTC.

V usage is TRBV28 and J usage is TRBJ1-5, with 9 bases matching TRBD1. The V and J ends lost 3 bases and 6 bases, in that order; junction bases with no gene match: 6. The germline V gene encodes CDR1 MDHEN and CDR2 SYDVKM. This CDR3 region has 15 residues. The CDR3 nucleotides read TGTGCCAGCAGTTTCTTACAGGGGGCGAGTCAGCCCCAGCATTTT. Residues: CASSFLQGASQPQHF.

The rearrangement joins TRBV20-1 to TRBJ1-1; D remains ambiguous. Trimming removed 3 bases from V and 7 bases from J, with 6 bases in between. CDR1 DFQATT and CDR2 SNEGSKA come from the germline V gene (reference sequence). The CDR3 loop spans 10 amino acids. Written as DNA, the CDR3 is TGCAGTGCTAGTTACAATGAAGCTTTCTTT. It codes for CSASYNEAFF.

V gene TRBV5-1 combines with J gene TRBJ2-1; 7 bases fit TRBD2. This CDR3 comprises 16 residues. Per the germline V gene, CDR1 is SGHRS and CDR2 is YFSETQ. V trimming: 0 bases; J trimming: 0 bases; junction bases outside the gene matches: 3. For the CDR3, the DNA is TGCGCCAGCAGCTTGGAGGGCGGGAGCTCCTACAATGAGCAGTTCTTC. Its translation: CASSLEGGSSYNEQFF.

V and J are TRBV28 and TRBJ1-2; D gene uncertain. The V end was cut by 2 bases, the J end by 6 bases, with 7 bases between. The germline V gene has CDR1 MDHEN and CDR2 SYDVKM. The CDR3 contains 12 residues. CDR3 region: CASSLTENGYTF. CDR3 nucleotide sequence: TGTGCCAGCAGTTTAACGGAGAATGGCTACACCTTC.

V and J are TRBV4-3 and TRBJ2-2; maybe TRBD1 (6 bases). Between the trimmed V and J ends, which lost 0 bases and 5 bases, there was a span of 13 bases. This CDR3 has 16 amino acids. Germline values: CDR1 LGHNA, CDR2 YSLEER. CDR3 residues: CASSQDPDRTTGELFF. The CDR3 DNA is TGCGCCAGCAGCCAAGATCCCGACAGGACAACCGGGGAGCTGTTTTTT.

This chain's CDR3 is CASSPGTGDSPLHF. For the CDR3, the DNA is TGTGCCAGCTCACCCGGGACAGGGGATTCACCCCTCCACTTT. The chain combines TRBV18 with TRBJ1-6, with 10 positions matching TRBD1. Looked up from germline, CDR1 is KGHSH and CDR2 is LQKENI. V lost 3 bases and J lost 8; bases outside the gene matches: 1. The CDR3 runs 14 residues. Based on the CDR3 plus reference TRBV18 and TRBJ1-6, the full variable domain is NAGVMQNPRHLVRRRGQEARLRCSPMKGHSHVYWYRQLPEEGLKFMVYLQKENIIDESGMPKERFSAEFPKEGPSILRIQQVVRGDSAAYFCASSPGTGDSPLHFGNGTRLTVT.

This clone was recorded a few times. The chain links TRBV9 to TRBJ1-4; weak D call: TRBD1 (5 bases). V was trimmed by 3 bases and J by 7 bases, leaving 16 bases between them. This CDR3 is 15 amino acids long. Germline V gene data show CDR1 as SGDLS and CDR2 as YYNGEE. The CDR3 DNA reads TGTGCCAGCAGCGAGCGGGGCAGGGTGGTTGAAAAACTGTTTTTT. Its translation is CASSERGRVVEKLFF.

The chain is built from TRBV4-1 and TRBJ1-6; 10 positions match TRBD1. Per the germline V gene, CDR1 is MGHRA and CDR2 is YSYEKL. The V gene end was trimmed by 4 bases and the J gene end by 9 bases; junction bases not matched to a gene: 9. The CDR3 has 16 amino acids. As DNA, the CDR3 is TGCGCCAGCAGCCCTCCTCGGACAGGGGGTAGTTCACCCCTCCACTTT. Protein: CASSPPRTGGSSPLHF.

In its sample, this clone was seen a few times. This sequence joins TRBV28 and TRBJ2-3; 10 bases agree with TRBD2. This CDR3 region has 12 residues. Germline V gives CDR1 MDHEN, CDR2 SYDVKM. V was pared by 7 bases and J by 15 bases, with 10 bases of the junction left unmatched. Written as DNA, the CDR3 is TGTGCCAGCACCTCAGGGGTAGCGGGAGGATATTTT. The encoded protein is CASTSGVAGGYF.

This chain connects TRBV11-1 to TRBJ1-1; D may be TRBD1 (5 bases). Germline CDR1 SGHAT, CDR2 FQDESV (reference sequence). With 4 bases removed from V and 0 bases from J, the gap between germline ends came to 12 bases. The CDR3 runs to 15 residues. In nucleotides, the CDR3 is TGTGCCAGCAGCTCTAGGACACCGCTGAACACTGAAGCTTTCTTT. Its protein product is CASSSRTPLNTEAFF.

The J gene is TRBJ2-6, the V gene TRBV9; weak D call: TRBD1 (5 bases). This CDR3 comprises 15 residues. V was shortened by 6 bases and J by 0 bases, with 10 bases between the two germline ends. Germline lookup yields CDR1 SGDLS and CDR2 YYNGEE. The CDR3 protein is CASTLGHSGANVLTF. DNA of the CDR3: TGTGCCAGCACCCTGGGGCACTCTGGGGCCAACGTCCTGACTTTC.

A word on this clone: One end of the junction varies from germline; a read error may be responsible. The chain combines TRBV2 with TRBJ2-7, with 11 positions matching TRBD1. This CDR3 comprises 16 residues. Germline V gene sequence: CDR1 SNHLY, CDR2 FYNNEI. CDR3: CASREEGSGQGGEQYF. For the CDR3, the DNA is TGTGCCAGCAGGGAAGAGGGTTCGGGACAGGGGGGCGAGCAGTACTTC.

CDR3 region: CASSWDSYGYTF. In DNA form, the CDR3 reads TGTGCCAGCAGTTGGGACAGCTATGGCTACACCTTC. The genes are TRBV6-5 and TRBJ1-2, with 7 bases aligning to TRBD1. This CDR3 region has 12 residues. Trimming took 4 bases from V and 4 from J; bases not matched to a gene: 0. CDR1 and CDR2 from the germline V gene are MNHEY and SVGAGI.

This chain joins TRBV19 and TRBJ2-3; 8 bases align to TRBD2. Germline V CDR1 and CDR2: LNHDA, SQIVND (reference sequence). This CDR3 is built from 14 residues. Trimming at V came to 7 bases and at J to 2 bases, leaving 5 bases not matched to a gene. This chain's CDR3 is CASTAAGDTDTQYF. The CDR3, as DNA: TGTGCCAGTACGGCAGCGGGGGACACAGATACGCAGTATTTT.